This T cell receptor (beta chain) was retrieved from a study of metastatic and nonmetastatic thyroid tumors. As for the study in general: Comparison of repertoires was carried out across blood and tumor or nodule tissue from malignant and benign thyroid patients.

The V and J ends lost 3 bases and 1 base, in that order; junction bases with no gene match: 5. This CDR3 has 17 residues. Germline V lookup: CDR1 MDHEN, CDR2 SYDVKM. No patient had received any treatment before thyroid surgery. In the original workflow: Between-group CDR3 differences, defined by clinicopathological status, yielded a distant-metastasis classifier for papillary thyroid cancer. TCRdb used MiXCR to call clones anew from the PCR reads. Clone size and V and J calls follow TCRdb, not the original study. The repertoire holds roughly 4,000 clones, with approximately 40% as singletons. This clone was found once.

Sequenced input: tumor tissue. This TCR came from a female donor with papillary thyroid cancer or a benign thyroid nodule (not recorded which). Some clones in this sample may be carry-over from other donors' samples. V gene TRBV28 combines with J gene TRBJ2-1; 11 bases map to TRBD2. DNA for the CDR3: TGTGCCAGCAGTTTCCTACTAGCGGGGGCTTCCTACAATGAGCAGTTCTTC. Residues: CASSFLLAGASYNEQFF.